This T cell receptor (beta chain) originates from a study of neurological immune-mediated disorders (dated by TCRdb to about 2019). About the investigation overall: Using UMI-based sequencing, the study compared peripheral blood TCR-beta repertoires from patients with HTLV-I-associated myelopathy (HAM/TSP), patients with multiple sclerosis, and healthy controls. The roughly 99 TCR-beta libraries covered PBMC samples along with longitudinal samples, technical triplicates, and paired sorted CD4+ and CD8+ T-cell subsets. The cohort comprised some 71 subjects: about 14 HAM/TSP patients, 34 multiple sclerosis patients and around 20 healthy controls.

To synthesize cDNA, template-switch 5'RACE was performed with a primer carrying a 10-nucleotide random unique molecular identifier so that each TCR transcript was tagged. Every sequencing run covered 15-18 subjects and yielded more than 170 million TCR-beta sequences. The RNeasy kit was used for extraction of total RNA. The KAPA Real-time Library Amplification kit was used to amplify TCR-beta VDJ regions with primers for the TCR constant region and the 5'RACE anchor. A first PCR added sample indexes and Illumina adaptors, and a second PCR then raised library yield. After purification with Ampure beads, the TCR product of roughly 650 bp was size-selected on a 2% E-gel SizeSelection system. Before pooling, libraries had their quality checked on a Bioanalyzer, their concentration measured with Qubit, and their quantity determined with the Kapa Library Quantification kit. Paired-end 2 x 150 bp sequencing of the libraries was performed on an Illumina HiSeq 2500. To increase sequence diversity, about 25-31% phiX was spiked into each library pool. The study's own analysis went as follows. The UMI-based MiGEC pipeline processed quality-filtered reads and removed over 85% of raw TCR sequences during error correction. VDJ genes were aligned to IMGT germline references, and each clonotype was defined by a unique CDR3 amino acid sequence together with V-J genes. Clonal expansion, Shannon diversity and CDR3 relatedness were evaluated with VDJtools (CalcPairwiseDistances, ClusterSamples), while phylogenetic trees were built in CLCbio workbench. Using coefficient-of-variation modelling across technical triplicates, the study counted a clone as expanded if it had at least 8 unique UMIs. In-frame beta chains were kept once TCRdb had trimmed the public reads at Q25 with fastp and called clones with MiXCR. Under each unique CDR3 protein, matching rows form one entry showing the most common genes and DNA. TCRdb's processing, not the authors' own work, is the source of the V and J calls. The sample profile shows tens of thousands of distinct CDR3 sequences; 17% of them were found once. In total, the top ten clones hold 15% of the sample.

Its CDR3 holds 12 amino acids, cysteine through phenylalanine. Solely the CDR3 DNA is kept, with 36 bases framed from the first base. The germline V gene supplies CDR1 MNHNS and CDR2 SASEGT. V lost 7 bases and J lost 1 base; the stretch between them is 6 bases long. What the study reported, not specific to this receptor: TCR clonal expansion was highest in HAM/TSP patients and lowest in MS patients, with MS patients falling below even healthy controls. Expanded clones from different subjects shared no identical CDR3 amino acid sequences, which suggests that TCR-beta repertoires were private in all groups.

This clonotype appeared many times. It lacks a known antigen. No much larger clone exists at a distance of one base, and base qualities are not known. The healthy controls were volunteers from a blood bank in Maryland, USA. Unsorted PBMC libraries were generated from 2 million PBMCs stored in RNAlater at -80 °C until RNA extraction. Peripheral blood underwent Ficoll-Hypaque density gradient centrifugation to isolate PBMCs, which were then cryopreserved in liquid nitrogen. Sequencing was done on a sample of PBMCs. The chain joins TRBV6-1 to TRBJ2-3; the D gene lacks a confident call. The source of this sequence is a woman in her forties in good health. The encoded CDR3 is CASNQGTDTQYF. DNA sequence: TGTGCCAGCAATCAGGGCACAGATACGCAGTATTTT.